The clone carrying this T cell receptor (beta chain) was seen many times. The antigen is not known. The data originate from a study of T cells in Graves' hyperthyroidism and ophthalmopathy. Findings and limits, study-wide: Ophthalmopathy onset followed model prediction by a median around 6.6 months.

Regions amplified from RNA transcripts were the TCR beta CDR3 regions. In the first-round RT-PCR of the TCR CDR3, the HTBI primer set was used. Using its own MiXCR run on the multiplex PCR reads, TCRdb lists one record per CDR3 protein. In the table there are 500,000 to 800,000 distinct CDR3 sequences, more than 12% of which are singletons. This CDR3 is 15 amino acids long. V was cut by 0 bases and J by 0 bases, with 10 bases left in between. Looked up from germline, CDR1 is GTSNPN and CDR2 is SVGIG (reference sequence). The sequenced sample consisted of blood. This TCR was recovered from a woman in her forties or fifties with Graves' ophthalmopathy. The chain has TRBV30 and TRBJ2-3; D is possibly TRBD1 (5 bases). CDR3 DNA: TGTGCCTGGAGTGTACCGTACAGGAGCACAGATACGCAGTATTTT. Translation gives CAWSVPYRSTDTQYF.